Shown below are 12 T cell receptor beta chains from a single sample sequenced in a study of shared clonotypes between healthy human individuals. Produced via immunoSEQ multiplex PCR; TCRdb's table is partial and in-frame only. The table shows 2 million to 2.5 million clones, with almost 96% occurring only once. The sequencing input was naive CD4+ T cells sorted from blood. Specified subset: CD45RA+ positively selected. These receptors all come from a man younger than 35 in good health.

The J gene is TRBJ2-7, the V gene TRBV19; D is undetermined. The CDR3 is 17 residues long. CDR1 and CDR2 from the germline V gene are LNHDA and SQIVND (reference sequence). V lost 6 bases and J lost 0, with 21 bases in between. The CDR3 region has the DNA TGTGCCAGTAGCCTGGACGGTCAGGCGGCAAACTCCTACGAGCAGTACTTC. Residues: CASSLDGQAANSYEQYF.

V gene TRBV6-5 combines with J gene TRBJ1-6; no clear D gene. The V and J ends lost 2 bases and 10 bases respectively, with 12 bases between them. CDR1 and CDR2 from the germline V gene are MNHEY and SVGAGI. This CDR3 contains 14 residues. CDR3 loop: CASSYDPLSSPLHF. CDR3 DNA sequence: TGTGCCAGCAGTTACGACCCCCTTTCCTCACCCCTCCACTTT.

The rearrangement uses TRBV7-9 and TRBJ1-1, with 9 bases matching TRBD1. V shed 3 bases, J shed 10 bases, and the junction held 9 bases outside the gene matches. CDR1 and CDR2 from the germline V gene are SEHNR and FQNEAQ (reference sequence). The CDR3 has 14 amino acids. The CDR3 DNA reads TGTGCCAGCAGCTTCTCGGGACAGGGACCCTCAGCTTTCTTT. As protein: CASSFSGQGPSAFF.

This clone came up once. The CDR3 sequence is CASSYFGRNEQFF. The CDR3 bases are TGTGCCAGCAGTTACTTTGGCCGCAATGAGCAGTTCTTC. The chain employs TRBV6-5 and TRBJ2-1, with D uncertain. Trimming took 1 base from V and 6 from J, leaving 7 bases between them. The CDR3 runs to 13 residues. CDR1 and CDR2 from the germline V gene are MNHEY and SVGAGI.

The rearrangement uses TRBV7-3 and TRBJ2-1; 8 bases align to TRBD2. The CDR3 is 14 residues long. With 5 bases clipped from V and 9 bases from J, the junction kept 9 bases outside the gene matches. CDR1 is SGHTA, CDR2 FQGTGA, per germline. This CDR3 is CASSPGLAGVEQFF. Here the CDR3 DNA reads TGTGCCAGCAGCCCCGGACTAGCCGGCGTTGAGCAGTTCTTC.

Concerning this clone: Other DNA sequences within the sample encode an identical CDR3. In DNA, the CDR3 is TGTGCCAGCAGCTTAGTAGCGGGATCCGGGGAGCTGTTTTTT. Translation gives CASSLVAGSGELFF. The chain recombines TRBV7-9 with TRBJ2-2; 8 bases line up with TRBD2. Germline assignment: CDR1 SEHNR and CDR2 FQNEAQ (reference sequence). This CDR3 contains 14 residues. Losses at the gene ends were 1 base for V and 6 bases for J; bases not matched to a gene: 1.

Turning to this clone: Other DNA sequences in this specimen translate into the identical CDR3. The chain joins TRBV6-5 to TRBJ1-1, with no clear D. Germline CDR1 is MNHEY and CDR2 is SVGAGI. The CDR3 totals 14 residues. V shed 0 bases and J shed 1 base, with 6 bases lying between them. CDR3 DNA sequence: TGTGCCAGCAGTTACTCGTCCAGGAACACTGAAGCTTTCTTT. Residues: CASSYSSRNTEAFF.

The chain couples TRBV7-8 to TRBJ2-7; TRBD1 matches 7 bases. CDR1 SGHVS and CDR2 FQNEAQ come from the germline V gene. Trimming took 5 bases from V and 5 from J; bases not matched to a gene: 18. The CDR3 covers 17 residues. The CDR3 is CASSPFGEGGLPHEQYF. The CDR3 nucleotides read TGTGCCAGCAGCCCTTTCGGCGAAGGGGGCTTGCCCCACGAGCAGTACTTC.

The CDR3 is CASSLQRAKNIQYF. CDR3 DNA: TGTGCCAGCTCACTCCAGAGAGCCAAAAACATTCAGTACTTC. The chain recombines TRBV18 with TRBJ2-4; no firm D call. V lost 4 bases and J lost 0, with 7 bases in between. CDR3 length equals 14 residues. The germline V gene encodes CDR1 KGHSH and CDR2 LQKENI.

This clone has a single count. J is TRBJ1-1 and V is TRBV6-1; no reliable D call. Trimming shortened V by 2 bases and J by 5 bases, and 12 bases separated the two germline ends. Looked up from germline, CDR1 is MNHNS and CDR2 is SASEGT. The length of the CDR3 is 14 residues. The CDR3 loop reads CASSEREPRTEAFF. The CDR3 region has the DNA TGTGCCAGCAGTGAACGGGAGCCCAGGACTGAAGCTTTCTTT.

The V gene is TRBV27, the J gene TRBJ2-2, with TRBD2 matching over 8 bases. Germline CDR1 and CDR2: MNHEY and SMNVEV (reference sequence). Trimming removed 2 bases from V and 1 base from J; junction bases left unmatched: 9. CDR3 length: 18 amino acids. CDR3 loop: CASSLPSGAGVNTGELFF. As DNA, the CDR3 is TGTGCCAGCAGTTTACCGTCAGGAGCGGGGGTGAACACCGGGGAGCTGTTTTTT.

This sequence joins TRBV5-4 and TRBJ1-1; D is unresolved. The CDR3 spans 11 residues. From germline, CDR1 is SGHNT and CDR2 YYREEE (reference sequence). The V end lost 0 bases, the J end lost 9 bases, and 6 bases lay between the germline ends. CDR3 in amino acids: CASSLGGKAFF. The DNA for the CDR3 is TGTGCCAGCAGCTTGGGTGGGAAAGCTTTCTTT.